This T cell receptor beta chain is from a study of OX40 agonist ivuxolimab in advanced cancers. Generated by immunoSEQ multiplex PCR, the TCRdb table keeps only in-frame clones and is missing some. The top ten clones hold around 12% of a sample with tens of thousands of clones, about 91% of them seen once. Deletions cut 6 bases from V and 2 bases from J, with 7 bases between. CDR1 is SEHNR, CDR2 FQNEAQ, per germline (reference sequence). This CDR3 spans 12 amino acids. About this clone itself: Other DNA sequences in this sample translate to the same CDR3.

The rearrangement uses TRBV7-9 and TRBJ1-1; D is unresolved. This specimen consisted of CD4+ or CD8+ T cells sorted from blood, obtained in a trial of the OX40 agonist ivuxolimab. The TCR sequence derives from an adult with an advanced solid tumor such as melanoma, head and neck, liver or kidney cancer. This chain's CDR3 is CASSFSNTEAFF. The CDR3 DNA reads as TGTGCCAGCAGTTTCTCCAACACTGAAGCTTTCTTT.